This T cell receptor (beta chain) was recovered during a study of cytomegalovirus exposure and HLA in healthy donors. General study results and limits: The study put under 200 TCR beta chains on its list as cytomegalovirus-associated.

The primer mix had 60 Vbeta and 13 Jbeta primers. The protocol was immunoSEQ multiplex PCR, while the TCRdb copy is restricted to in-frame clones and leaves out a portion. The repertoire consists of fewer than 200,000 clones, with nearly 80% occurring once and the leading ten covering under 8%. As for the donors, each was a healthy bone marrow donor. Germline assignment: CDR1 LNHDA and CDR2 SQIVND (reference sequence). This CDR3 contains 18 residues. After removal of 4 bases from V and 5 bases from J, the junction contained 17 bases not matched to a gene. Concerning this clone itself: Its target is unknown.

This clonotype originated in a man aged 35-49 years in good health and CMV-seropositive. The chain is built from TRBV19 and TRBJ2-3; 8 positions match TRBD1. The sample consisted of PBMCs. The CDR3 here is CASSTKTGVKVRRDTQYF. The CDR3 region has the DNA TGTGCCAGTAGTACCAAGACAGGGGTAAAGGTAAGACGAGATACGCAGTATTTT. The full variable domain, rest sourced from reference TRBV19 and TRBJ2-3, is DGGITQSPKYLFRKEGQNVTLSCEQNLNHDAMYWYRQDPGQGLRLIYYSQIVNDFQKGDIAEGYSVSREKKESFPLTVTSAQKNPTAFYLCASSTKTGVKVRRDTQYFGPGTRLTVL.